The rows below give T cell receptor beta chains drawn from one sample of a study of cytomegalovirus exposure and HLA in healthy donors. Only in-frame clones appear in the TCRdb table, and some are missing; sequencing was by immunoSEQ multiplex PCR. The sample yields around 54,000 clones, over 60% seen once. The sample comprised PBMCs. The source is a man aged 30 to 45 in good health and CMV-seropositive. The CDR3 runs from the conserved cysteine through the conserved F or W. The D gene is left open where the match is weak. For some rows the clone size is stated as once, few or many, or as a class when expanded; others skip it.

TRBV9,once,NA,TRBJ2-5,CASSPTRWHETQYF,TGTGCCAGCAGCCCGACTAGATGGCATGAGACCCAGTACTTC
TRBV6-1,few,TRBD1,TRBJ1-6,CASSFRQGANSPLHF,TGTGCCAGCAGCTTCCGACAGGGGGCGAATTCACCCCTCCACTTT
TRBV19,NA,NA,TRBJ2-3,CASSSRDTSTDTQYF,TGTGCCAGTAGTAGTCGGGACACCAGCACAGATACGCAGTATTTT
TRBV4-2,NA,TRBD1,TRBJ1-1,CATTTAGGLNTEAFF,TGTGCCACCACCACCGCAGGGGGCTTGAACACTGAAGCTTTCTTT
TRBV20-1,NA,TRBD1,TRBJ1-2,CSAADRDGYTF,TGCAGTGCTGCGGACAGGGATGGCTACACCTTC
TRBV9,NA,NA,TRBJ2-7,CASSGAGYEQYF,TGTGCCAGCAGCGGGGCGGGCTACGAGCAGTACTTC
TRBV18,NA,NA,TRBJ2-1,CASSPTQGYNEQFF,TGTGCCAGCTCACCGACCCAGGGTTACAATGAGCAGTTCTTC
TRBV11-2,NA,NA,TRBJ2-7,CASSLEGTRSYEQYF,TGTGCCAGCAGCTTAGAAGGGACACGATCCTACGAGCAGTACTTC
TRBV7-3,once,NA,TRBJ1-1,CASSSLQVYTEAFF,TGTGCCAGCAGCTCCCTTCAGGTCTACACTGAAGCTTTCTTT
TRBV18,NA,NA,TRBJ1-2,CASSRRDIPGGYTF,TGTGCCAGCTCAAGACGGGACATTCCAGGGGGCTACACCTTC
TRBV19,NA,NA,TRBJ2-1,CASNVGARGEQFF,TGTGCCAGTAACGTCGGCGCTAGGGGTGAGCAGTTCTTC
TRBV9,NA,NA,TRBJ1-5,CASSSNPGSDQPQHF,TGTGCCAGCAGCTCCAATCCAGGGTCCGATCAGCCCCAGCATTTT
TRBV5-1,NA,NA,TRBJ1-4,CASSLGESPIGKLFF,TGCGCCAGCAGCCTGGGAGAGTCCCCCATCGGGAAACTGTTTTTT
TRBV7-9,NA,TRBD1,TRBJ1-4,CASSPGGRNEKLFF,TGTGCCAGCAGCCCAGGGGGCAGGAATGAAAAACTGTTTTTT
TRBV6-5,NA,NA,TRBJ2-5,CASRREGGETQYF,TGTGCCAGCAGACGCGAGGGGGGGGAGACCCAGTACTTC
TRBV4-2,NA,TRBD2,TRBJ2-1,CASSQGTGGGYNEQFF,TGTGCCAGCAGCCAAGGGACCGGGGGGGGATACAATGAGCAGTTCTTC
TRBV7-9,NA,TRBD2,TRBJ2-5,CASSLGTSGETQYF,TGTGCCAGCAGCTTAGGGACTAGCGGGGAGACCCAGTACTTC
TRBV4-1,NA,NA,TRBJ1-2,CASSQDPGFNYGYTF,TGCGCCAGCAGCCAAGATCCAGGCTTTAACTATGGCTACACCTTC
TRBV2,NA,NA,TRBJ2-5,CASTLGGLAVQETQYF,TGTGCCAGCACCCTAGGGGGGCTAGCGGTACAAGAGACCCAGTACTTC
TRBV5-4,NA,NA,TRBJ1-2,CASSSSLGAGRMEGYTF,TGTGCCAGCAGCTCCTCGCTAGGGGCAGGGAGGATGGAAGGCTACACCTTC
TRBV5-1,few,TRBD1,TRBJ1-4,CASSPGTGDEKLFF,TGCGCCAGCAGCCCCGGGACAGGGGATGAAAAACTGTTTTTT
TRBV9,NA,NA,TRBJ2-1,CASSGSYNEQFF,TGTGCCAGCAGCGGTAGCTACAATGAGCAGTTCTTC
TRBV7-2,NA,TRBD1,TRBJ2-2,CASSPGTGLSGELFF,TGTGCCAGCAGTCCCGGGACAGGGCTTAGCGGGGAGCTGTTTTTT